The entry below gives a single T cell receptor (beta chain) sequence along with its context. The data derive from a study of cytomegalovirus exposure and HLA in healthy donors. It was with 60 Vbeta and 13 Jbeta primers that the PCR ran. This table comes from immunoSEQ multiplex PCR, and its TCRdb copy is limited to in-frame clones, with some not included. The sample shows some 150,000 clones, roughly 72% of them seen only once. Trimming took 5 bases from V and 0 from J; bases not matched to a gene: 3. The CDR3 sequence is 17 residues long. The germline gives CDR1 SGHVS, CDR2 FQNEAQ. This receptor was identified in a man aged 35 to 55 in good health and CMV-seronegative. Sequences were obtained from PBMCs. V usage is TRBV7-8 and J usage is TRBJ2-1, with 14 positions matching TRBD2. CDR3 bases: TGTGCCAGCAGCCGGACTAGCGGGAGGAGCTCCTACAATGAGCAGTTCTTC. It yields the protein CASSRTSGRSSYNEQFF.